These T cell receptor beta chains were read from a single sample in a study of Ad26.COV2.S vaccination and SARS-CoV-2 variants. The table came from immunoSEQ multiplex PCR; TCRdb's copy has only in-frame clones and leaves some out. The sample carries some 460,000 clones, about 88% recorded once. This sample comprised peripheral blood, obtained in a trial of Ad26.COV2.S vaccine versus placebo. All receptors come from a person aged 18 to 59 who received the Ad26.COV2.S COVID-19 vaccine or a placebo. Both conserved end residues are part of each CDR3. A D gene is named only where the DNA matches it firmly. Some rows mark clone size as missing; the rest say once, few, many or name a class of expanded clone.

v_call: TRBV5-1; clone_size: -; j_call: TRBJ1-1; d_call: -; cdr3_aa: CASRVDLGDTEAFF; cdr3_nt: TGCGCCAGCAGAGTTGATTTAGGTGACACTGAAGCTTTCTTT
v_call: TRBV18; clone_size: -; j_call: TRBJ2-3; d_call: TRBD1; cdr3_aa: CASSPEGQSTDTQYF; cdr3_nt: TGTGCCAGCTCACCTGAGGGACAGAGCACAGATACGCAGTATTTT
v_call: TRBV21-1; clone_size: once; j_call: TRBJ1-6; d_call: -; cdr3_aa: CASSKAGDNSPLHF; cdr3_nt: TGTGCCAGCAGCAAAGCTGGCGACAATTCACCCCTCCACTTT
v_call: TRBV5-1; clone_size: -; j_call: TRBJ1-2; d_call: -; cdr3_aa: CASSLSGGRGAYGYTF; cdr3_nt: TGCGCCAGCAGCTTGTCGGGGGGAAGAGGGGCCTATGGCTACACCTTC
v_call: TRBV7-9; clone_size: -; j_call: TRBJ1-5; d_call: -; cdr3_aa: CASSLARGGSNQPQHF; cdr3_nt: TGTGCCAGCAGCTTAGCGCGCGGGGGAAGCAATCAGCCCCAGCATTTT
v_call: TRBV14; clone_size: -; j_call: TRBJ2-1; d_call: -; cdr3_aa: CASSQKDRTRQFF; cdr3_nt: TGTGCCAGCAGCCAAAAGGACCGGACACGGCAGTTCTTC
v_call: TRBV7-3; clone_size: -; j_call: TRBJ2-3; d_call: -; cdr3_aa: CASSFGGNTDTQYF; cdr3_nt: TGTGCCAGCAGCTTTGGGGGCAACACAGATACGCAGTATTTT
v_call: TRBV9; clone_size: -; j_call: TRBJ1-1; d_call: TRBD1; cdr3_aa: CASSAKPNRGDHEAFF; cdr3_nt: TGTGCCAGCAGCGCCAAACCGAACAGGGGCGACCATGAAGCTTTCTTT
v_call: TRBV2; clone_size: -; j_call: TRBJ2-3; d_call: TRBD2; cdr3_aa: CASSATGGGSDTQYF; cdr3_nt: TGTGCCAGCAGTGCAACGGGGGGGGGTTCCGATACGCAGTATTTT
v_call: TRBV19; clone_size: -; j_call: TRBJ2-3; d_call: TRBD2; cdr3_aa: CASADPGLAGANTQYF; cdr3_nt: TGTGCCAGTGCGGACCCGGGACTAGCGGGAGCAAATACGCAGTATTTT
v_call: TRBV6-1; clone_size: -; j_call: TRBJ1-5; d_call: -; cdr3_aa: CASSERGLANQPQHF; cdr3_nt: TGTGCCAGCAGTGAAAGAGGACTCGCGAATCAGCCCCAGCATTTT
v_call: TRBV19; clone_size: few; j_call: TRBJ1-1; d_call: -; cdr3_aa: CASSIPDTEAFF; cdr3_nt: TGTGCCAGTAGTATCCCCGACACTGAAGCTTTCTTT
v_call: TRBV27; clone_size: -; j_call: TRBJ1-5; d_call: -; cdr3_aa: CASSLRPDPSNQPQHF; cdr3_nt: TGTGCCAGCAGTTTAAGACCGGACCCAAGCAATCAGCCCCAGCATTTT
v_call: TRBV28; clone_size: -; j_call: TRBJ2-2; d_call: -; cdr3_aa: CASSRSLVANTGELFF; cdr3_nt: TGTGCCAGCAGTAGGTCACTAGTGGCGAACACCGGGGAGCTGTTTTTT
v_call: TRBV7-9; clone_size: -; j_call: TRBJ2-5; d_call: TRBD2; cdr3_aa: CASTRLAGQETQYF; cdr3_nt: TGTGCCAGCACCCGACTAGCGGGCCAAGAGACCCAGTACTTC
v_call: TRBV5-3; clone_size: -; j_call: TRBJ2-5; d_call: -; cdr3_aa: CARSSYPSKPQETQYF; cdr3_nt: TGTGCCAGAAGCTCGTACCCCTCGAAACCCCAAGAGACCCAGTACTTC
v_call: TRBV6-5; clone_size: -; j_call: TRBJ1-1; d_call: -; cdr3_aa: CASSPGSADTEAFF; cdr3_nt: TGTGCCAGCAGTCCAGGATCCGCGGACACTGAAGCTTTCTTT
v_call: TRBV10-3; clone_size: -; j_call: TRBJ1-1; d_call: -; cdr3_aa: CAISDQGLNTEAFF; cdr3_nt: TGTGCCATCAGTGATCAGGGCCTGAACACTGAAGCTTTCTTT
v_call: TRBV2; clone_size: few; j_call: TRBJ1-2; d_call: -; cdr3_aa: CASRQTYPNYGYTF; cdr3_nt: TGTGCCAGCCGGCAGACCTACCCCAACTATGGCTACACCTTC
v_call: TRBV4-2; clone_size: -; j_call: TRBJ1-1; d_call: -; cdr3_aa: CASSQGQRNTEAFF; cdr3_nt: TGTGCCAGCAGCCAGGGACAAAGGAACACTGAAGCTTTCTTT
v_call: TRBV5-5; clone_size: -; j_call: TRBJ1-1; d_call: -; cdr3_aa: CASSFGHPNTEAFF; cdr3_nt: TGTGCCAGCAGCTTCGGACATCCGAACACTGAAGCTTTCTTT
v_call: TRBV21-1; clone_size: -; j_call: TRBJ2-1; d_call: -; cdr3_aa: CASSDRDRGYNEQFF; cdr3_nt: TGTGCCAGCAGCGACCGGGACAGGGGGTACAATGAGCAGTTCTTC
v_call: TRBV19; clone_size: -; j_call: TRBJ1-1; d_call: -; cdr3_aa: CATTAGRTEAFF; cdr3_nt: TGTGCCACGACCGCAGGACGTACTGAAGCTTTCTTT
v_call: TRBV19; clone_size: -; j_call: TRBJ1-5; d_call: TRBD1; cdr3_aa: CASSAWGQGNQPQHF; cdr3_nt: TGTGCCAGTAGTGCATGGGGACAGGGCAATCAGCCCCAGCATTTT
v_call: TRBV28; clone_size: -; j_call: TRBJ2-1; d_call: -; cdr3_aa: CASGGGGTRFNEQFF; cdr3_nt: TGTGCCAGCGGCGGAGGCGGGACGAGATTCAATGAGCAGTTCTTC
v_call: TRBV7-8; clone_size: -; j_call: TRBJ1-1; d_call: TRBD1; cdr3_aa: CASSPRGMVAFF; cdr3_nt: TGTGCCAGCAGCCCCAGGGGGATGGTGGCTTTCTTT